Listed below are T cell receptor beta chains from one sample, sequenced in a study of T cell responses to AZD1222 COVID-19 vaccine. Here immunoSEQ multiplex PCR was the method, and the copy in TCRdb shows in-frame clones only, minus some. Here the sample spans fewer than 200,000 clones, 85% to 95% being singletons. The sequences come from peripheral blood, collected 28 days after the second dose of the MenACWY control vaccine. The origin of the receptors is an adult who received the MenACWY meningococcal vaccine as a control. The CDR3 runs from the conserved cysteine through the conserved F or W. A D gene is named only where the DNA matches it firmly. Part of the rows lack a size; the others show once, few, many or a class for expanded clones.

. TRBJ1-1 TRBV6-5 . CASSYRQGGIGAEAFF TGTGCCAGCAGTTACAGGCAGGGAGGGATAGGTGCTGAAGCTTTCTTT
once TRBJ2-2 TRBV7-3 . CASSLATERPTGELFF TGTGCCAGCAGCTTAGCCACCGAGCGCCCCACCGGGGAGCTGTTTTTT
. TRBJ2-3 TRBV7-9 TRBD2 CASSASGHKSDTQYF TGTGCCAGCAGCGCTAGCGGTCATAAGTCAGATACGCAGTATTTT
. TRBJ1-5 TRBV5-8 . CASSLGPQPQHF TGTGCCAGCAGCTTGGGTCCTCAGCCCCAGCATTTT
few TRBJ2-1 TRBV6-5 . CASRNGGNFYNEQFF TGTGCCAGCAGGAATGGCGGGAACTTCTACAATGAGCAGTTCTTC
. TRBJ2-7 TRBV28 . CASSLHGIHYEQYF TGTGCCAGCAGTTTACACGGGATCCACTACGAGCAGTACTTC
. TRBJ2-3 TRBV10-2 TRBD2 CASSGGTSGRSTDTQYF TGCGCCAGCAGTGGGGGGACTAGCGGGAGGTCCACAGATACGCAGTATTTT
. TRBJ2-3 TRBV6-5 . CASSYKGGSTDTQYF TGTGCCAGCAGTTACAAGGGGGGGTCCACAGATACGCAGTATTTT
. TRBJ2-3 TRBV7-2 TRBD2 CASSVRGLAGGPGTQYF TGTGCCAGCAGCGTAAGGGGGCTAGCGGGAGGGCCTGGTACGCAGTATTTT
. TRBJ2-7 TRBV4-1 TRBD1 CASSQGDRGSYEQYF TGCGCCAGCAGCCAAGGGGACAGGGGATCCTACGAGCAGTACTTC
. TRBJ1-1 TRBV9 . CASSVAQQGMNTEAFF TGTGCCAGCAGCGTAGCTCAACAAGGGATGAACACTGAAGCTTTCTTT
. TRBJ1-5 TRBV7-9 TRBD1 CASSTGTAMGNQPQHF TGTGCCAGCAGCACTGGGACAGCCATGGGCAATCAGCCCCAGCATTTT
few TRBJ1-5 TRBV6-2/TRBV6-3 . CASSDRNNQPQHF TGTGCCAGCAGCGACAGGAACAATCAGCCCCAGCATTTT
. TRBJ1-2 TRBV6-4 . CASSHGDTYGYTF TGTGCCAGCAGTCATGGGGACACCTATGGCTACACCTTC
. TRBJ1-1 TRBV28 TRBD1 CASRAGTGNTEAFF TGTGCCAGCAGAGCCGGGACAGGGAACACTGAAGCTTTCTTT
. TRBJ2-7 TRBV6-2/TRBV6-3 TRBD1 CASSYAGQGTHEQYF TGTGCCAGCAGTTACGCCGGACAGGGGACCCACGAGCAGTACTTC
. TRBJ1-4 TRBV18 . CASSPTGLGTGKLFF TGTGCCAGCTCACCAACGGGGCTGGGTACGGGAAAACTGTTTTTT
. TRBJ2-7 TRBV7-2 . CASSYLATYEQYF TGTGCCAGCAGCTACCTAGCCACCTACGAGCAGTACTTC
. TRBJ2-7 TRBV6-2/TRBV6-3 . CASSYPRGPYEQYF TGTGCCAGCAGTTACCCGAGGGGTCCCTACGAGCAGTACTTC
. TRBJ2-2 TRBV11-1 . CASSSTGELFF TGTGCCAGCAGCTCCACCGGGGAGCTGTTTTTT
once TRBJ2-7 TRBV7-9 . CASSLTYEQYF TGTGCCAGCAGCTTAACTTACGAGCAGTACTTC
once TRBJ1-2 TRBV29-1 . CSVVRRNYGYTF TGCAGCGTTGTTAGGCGGAACTATGGCTACACCTTC
few TRBJ1-4 TRBV28 TRBD1 CASSLGTGSTTNEKLFF TGTGCCAGCAGTTTAGGGACAGGGTCTACAACTAATGAAAAACTGTTTTTT
. TRBJ1-1 TRBV25-1 . CASSERAGSEAFF TGTGCCAGCAGTGAACGGGCGGGTTCTGAAGCTTTCTTT
. TRBJ1-6 TRBV12-3/TRBV12-4 . CASSVQLASPLHF TGTGCCAGCAGTGTGCAGTTGGCTTCACCCCTCCACTTT
. TRBJ2-7 TRBV27 . CASSLGRGASYEQYF TGTGCCAGCAGTTTAGGAAGGGGCGCTTCCTACGAGCAGTACTTC
. TRBJ1-5 TRBV30 TRBD1 CAWSALGQGADQPQHF TGTGCCTGGAGTGCCCTGGGACAGGGGGCGGATCAGCCCCAGCATTTT
. TRBJ1-1 TRBV5-4 . CASSLAVGNTEAFF TGTGCCAGCAGCTTGGCCGTCGGGAACACTGAAGCTTTCTTT
. TRBJ1-1 TRBV11-3 . CASSFGQINPVNTEAFF TGTGCCAGCAGCTTCGGACAGATAAACCCGGTGAACACTGAAGCTTTCTTT
. TRBJ1-1 TRBV3-1/TRBV3-2 . CASRQGTRGRGQSTEAFF TGTGCCAGCAGACAAGGGACTAGAGGGCGGGGGCAGAGCACTGAAGCTTTCTTT
. TRBJ1-2 TRBV5-1 . CASSPTGAAGGYTF TGCGCCAGCAGCCCTACCGGGGCCGCGGGTGGCTACACCTTC
. TRBJ2-7 TRBV14 . CASSQTLLYEQYF TGTGCCAGCAGCCAAACCCTACTCTACGAGCAGTACTTC